This T cell receptor beta chain was observed in a study of cytomegalovirus exposure and HLA in healthy donors. V was cut by 1 base and J by 7 bases, with 11 bases left in between. Germline V gives CDR1 SGHKS, CDR2 YYEKEE (reference sequence). This CDR3 contains 14 residues. PCR was performed using 60 Vbeta and 13 Jbeta primers. The protocol was immunoSEQ multiplex PCR, while the TCRdb copy is restricted to in-frame clones and leaves out a portion. The sample yields roughly 170,000 clones, approximately 80% seen once. This clone has only a few counts. The sample consisted of PBMCs. This rearrangement joins TRBV5-5 to TRBJ2-2; D is unclear. The TCR comes from a woman aged 30 to 39 in good health and CMV-seronegative. The CDR3 bases are TGTGCCAGCAGCTTGAGTCTCTCGGTCGGGGAGCTGTTTTTT. This codes for CASSLSLSVGELFF.